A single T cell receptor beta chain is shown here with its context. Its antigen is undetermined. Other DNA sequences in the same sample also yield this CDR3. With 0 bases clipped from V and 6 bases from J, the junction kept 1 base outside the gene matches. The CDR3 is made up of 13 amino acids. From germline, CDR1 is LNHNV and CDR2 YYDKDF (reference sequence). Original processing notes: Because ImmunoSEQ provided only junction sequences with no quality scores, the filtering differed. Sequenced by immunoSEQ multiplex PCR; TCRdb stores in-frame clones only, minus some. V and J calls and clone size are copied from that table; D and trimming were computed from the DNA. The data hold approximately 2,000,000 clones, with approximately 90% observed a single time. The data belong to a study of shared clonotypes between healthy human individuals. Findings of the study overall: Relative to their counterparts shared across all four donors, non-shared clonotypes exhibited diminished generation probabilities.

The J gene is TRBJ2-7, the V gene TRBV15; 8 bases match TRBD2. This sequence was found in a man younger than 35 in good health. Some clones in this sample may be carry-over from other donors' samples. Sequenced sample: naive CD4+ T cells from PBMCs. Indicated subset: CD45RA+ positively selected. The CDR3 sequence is CATSRDLAGEQYF. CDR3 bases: TGTGCCACCAGCAGAGATCTAGCGGGCGAGCAGTACTTC. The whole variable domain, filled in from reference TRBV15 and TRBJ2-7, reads DAMVIQNPRYQVTQFGKPVTLSCSQTLNHNVMYWYQQKSSQAPKLLFHYYDKDFNNEADTPDNFQSRRPNTSFCFLDIRSPGLGDTAMYLCATSRDLAGEQYFGPGTRLTVT.